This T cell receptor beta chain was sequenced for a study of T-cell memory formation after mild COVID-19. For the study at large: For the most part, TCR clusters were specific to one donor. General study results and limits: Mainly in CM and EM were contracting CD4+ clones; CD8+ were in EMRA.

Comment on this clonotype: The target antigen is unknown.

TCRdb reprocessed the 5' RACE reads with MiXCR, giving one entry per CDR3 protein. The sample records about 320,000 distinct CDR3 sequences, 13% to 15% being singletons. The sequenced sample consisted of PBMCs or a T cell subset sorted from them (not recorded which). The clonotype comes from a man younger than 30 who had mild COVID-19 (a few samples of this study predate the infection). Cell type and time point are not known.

CDR3 DNA: TGTGCCAGCAGCTTAGCATGGTCGGGGACCTACTCGAACACTGAAGCTTTCTTT. Translated: CASSLAWSGTYSNTEAFF. This chain connects TRBV7-2 to TRBJ1-1; weak D call: TRBD1 (5 bases). The V end lost 0 bases, the J end lost 1 base, and 18 bases lay between the germline ends. Germline V gives CDR1 SGHTA, CDR2 FQGNSA. The CDR3 is 18 residues long.